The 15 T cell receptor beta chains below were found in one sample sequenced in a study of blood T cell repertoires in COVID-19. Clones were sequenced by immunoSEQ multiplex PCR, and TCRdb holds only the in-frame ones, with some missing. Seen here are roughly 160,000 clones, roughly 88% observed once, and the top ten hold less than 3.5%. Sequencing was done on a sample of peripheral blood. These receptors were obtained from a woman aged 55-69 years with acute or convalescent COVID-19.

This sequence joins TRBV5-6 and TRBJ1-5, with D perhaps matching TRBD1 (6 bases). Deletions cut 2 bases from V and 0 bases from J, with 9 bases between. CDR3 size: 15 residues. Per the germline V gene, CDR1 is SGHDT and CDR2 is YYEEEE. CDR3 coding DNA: TGTGCCAGCAGCTTCAGGGGTCCTAGCAATCAGCCCCAGCATTTT. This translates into CASSFRGPSNQPQHF. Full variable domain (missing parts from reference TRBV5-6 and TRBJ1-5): DAGVTQSPTHLIKTRGQQVTLRCSPKSGHDTVSWYQQALGQGPQFIFQYYEEEERQRGNFPDRFSGHQFPNYSSELNVNALLLGDSALYLCASSFRGPSNQPQHFGDGTRLSIL.

The CDR3 here is CATSRDLDRGGNEQFF. The CDR3 region has the DNA TGTGCCACCAGCAGAGATCTGGACAGGGGGGGCAATGAGCAGTTCTTC. V gene TRBV15 combines with J gene TRBJ2-1; 10 bases fit TRBD1. The CDR3 loop spans 16 amino acids. V lost 0 bases, J lost 6 bases, and 5 bases stayed unmatched. Germline lookup yields CDR1 LNHNV and CDR2 YYDKDF (reference sequence). Variable domain in full (rest from reference TRBV15 and TRBJ2-1): DAMVIQNPRYQVTQFGKPVTLSCSQTLNHNVMYWYQQKSSQAPKLLFHYYDKDFNNEADTPDNFQSRRPNTSFCFLDIRSPGLGDTAMYLCATSRDLDRGGNEQFFGPGTRLTVL.

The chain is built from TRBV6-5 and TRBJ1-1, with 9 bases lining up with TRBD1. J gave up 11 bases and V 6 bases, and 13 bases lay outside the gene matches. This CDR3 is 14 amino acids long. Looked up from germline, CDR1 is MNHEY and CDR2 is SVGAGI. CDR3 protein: CASRDGQGRADAFF. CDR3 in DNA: TGTGCCAGCAGGGATGGACAGGGGAGGGCGGATGCTTTCTTT.

The CDR3 loop reads CASSRAAYEQYF. The CDR3 DNA follows: TGTGCCAGCAGCCGCGCCGCCTACGAGCAGTACTTC. V usage is TRBV5-4 and J usage is TRBJ2-7; D ambiguous. V was pared by 4 bases and J by 2 bases, with 7 bases between. Per the germline V gene, CDR1 is SGHNT and CDR2 is YYREEE (reference sequence). The CDR3 runs to 12 residues.

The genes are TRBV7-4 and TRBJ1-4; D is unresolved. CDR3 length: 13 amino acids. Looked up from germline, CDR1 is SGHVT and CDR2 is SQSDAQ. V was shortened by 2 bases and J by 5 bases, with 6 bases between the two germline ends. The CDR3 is CASSLRENEKLFF. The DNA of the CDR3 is TGTGCCAGCAGCTTAAGGGAGAATGAAAAACTGTTTTTT.

The CDR3 loop reads CASSTGRGTDTQYF. For the CDR3, the DNA is TGTGCCAGTTCGACAGGGCGAGGTACAGATACGCAGTATTTT. The chain joins TRBV5-6 to TRBJ2-3, with 7 bases fitting TRBD1. V lost 8 bases to trimming and J lost 3 bases; unmatched junction nucleotides: 9. This CDR3 spans 14 amino acids. Per the germline V gene, CDR1 is SGHDT and CDR2 is YYEEEE.

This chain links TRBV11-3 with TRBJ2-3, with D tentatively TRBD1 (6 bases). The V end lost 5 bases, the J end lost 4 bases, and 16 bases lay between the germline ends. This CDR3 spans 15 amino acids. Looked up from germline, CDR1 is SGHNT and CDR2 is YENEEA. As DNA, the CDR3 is TGTGCCAGCAGCGGGGGCACCCAGGCAGCAGATACGCAGTATTTT. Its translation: CASSGGTQAADTQYF.

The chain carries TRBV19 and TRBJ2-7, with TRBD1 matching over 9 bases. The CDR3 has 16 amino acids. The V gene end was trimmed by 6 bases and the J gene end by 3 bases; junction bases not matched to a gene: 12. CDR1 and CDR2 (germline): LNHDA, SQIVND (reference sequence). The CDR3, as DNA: TGTGCCAGTAGAGACCCCGCCGGGACAGGGTTCTACGAGCAGTACTTC. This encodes CASRDPAGTGFYEQYF. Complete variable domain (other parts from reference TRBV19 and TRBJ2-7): DGGITQSPKYLFRKEGQNVTLSCEQNLNHDAMYWYRQDPGQGLRLIYYSQIVNDFQKGDIAEGYSVSREKKESFPLTVTSAQKNPTAFYLCASRDPAGTGFYEQYFGPGTRLTVT.

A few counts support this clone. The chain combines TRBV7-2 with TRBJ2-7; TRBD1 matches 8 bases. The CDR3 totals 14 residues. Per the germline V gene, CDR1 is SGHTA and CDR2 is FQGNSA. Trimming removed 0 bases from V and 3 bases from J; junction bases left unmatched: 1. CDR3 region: CASSLARGLYEQYF. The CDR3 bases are TGTGCCAGCAGCTTAGCCAGGGGGCTCTACGAGCAGTACTTC.

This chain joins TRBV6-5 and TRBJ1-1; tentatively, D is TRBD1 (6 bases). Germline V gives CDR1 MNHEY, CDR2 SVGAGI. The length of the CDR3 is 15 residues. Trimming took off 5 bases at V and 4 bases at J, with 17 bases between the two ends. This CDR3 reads CASSPARTGSTEAFF. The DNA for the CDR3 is TGTGCCAGCAGTCCCGCTCGAACAGGGAGCACTGAAGCTTTCTTT.

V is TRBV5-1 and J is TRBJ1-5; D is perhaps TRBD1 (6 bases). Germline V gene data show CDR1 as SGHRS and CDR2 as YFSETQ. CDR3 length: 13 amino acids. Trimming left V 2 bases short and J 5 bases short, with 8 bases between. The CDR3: CASSLSGDQPQHF. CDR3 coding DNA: TGCGCCAGCAGCTTATCAGGGGATCAGCCCCAGCATTTT.

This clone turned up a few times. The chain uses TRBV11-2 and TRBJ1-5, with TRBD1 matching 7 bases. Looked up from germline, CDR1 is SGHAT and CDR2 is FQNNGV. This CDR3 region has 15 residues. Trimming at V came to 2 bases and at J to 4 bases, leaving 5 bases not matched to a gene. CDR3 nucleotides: TGTGCCAGCAGCTTAACCGCGACAGGGAATCAGCCCCAGCATTTT. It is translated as CASSLTATGNQPQHF.

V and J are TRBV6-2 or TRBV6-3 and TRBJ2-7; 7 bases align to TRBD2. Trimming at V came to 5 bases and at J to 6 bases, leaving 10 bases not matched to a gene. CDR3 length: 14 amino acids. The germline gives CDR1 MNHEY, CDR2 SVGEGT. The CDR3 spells CASSPGLTPFEQYF. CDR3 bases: TGTGCCAGCAGTCCGGGACTAACACCCTTCGAGCAGTACTTC.

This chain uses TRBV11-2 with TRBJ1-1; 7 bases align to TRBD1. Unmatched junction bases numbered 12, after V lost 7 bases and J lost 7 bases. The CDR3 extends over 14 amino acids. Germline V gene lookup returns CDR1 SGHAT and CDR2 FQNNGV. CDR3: CASTHRPGGIEAFF. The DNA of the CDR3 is TGTGCCAGCACCCACCGCCCAGGGGGAATTGAAGCTTTCTTT. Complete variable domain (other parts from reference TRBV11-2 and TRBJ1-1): EAGVAQSPRYKIIEKRQSVAFWCNPISGHATLYWYQQILGQGPKLLIQFQNNGVVDDSQLPKDRFSAERLKGVDSTLKIQPAKLEDSAVYLCASTHRPGGIEAFFGQGTRLTVV.

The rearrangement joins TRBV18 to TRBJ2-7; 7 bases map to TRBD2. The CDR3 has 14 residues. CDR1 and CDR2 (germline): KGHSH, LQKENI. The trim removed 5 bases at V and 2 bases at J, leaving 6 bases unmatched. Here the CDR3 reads CASSTGGGAYEQYF. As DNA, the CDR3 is TGTGCCAGCTCAACGGGGGGAGGGGCCTACGAGCAGTACTTC.